These 28 T cell receptor beta chains came from one sample sequenced in a study of somatic mutations in cytotoxic T cells in rheumatoid arthritis (dated by TCRdb to about 2017). Libraries were prepared through the immunoSEQ multiplex PCR assay. TCRdb carries this immuneACCESS record with in-frame sequences only. Its versions omit some clonotypes, under half of them owing to an unresolved V gene in the studies checked, with the rest unexplained. This sample holds about 9,700 clones; 65% to 85% were observed only once. Of the sample, approximately 20% falls within the top ten clones. The sequenced sample was CD8+ T cells sorted from blood. These receptors were taken from a woman in her 50s in good health.

The rearrangement joins TRBV7-8 to TRBJ2-1; D ambiguous. The V gene's germline CDR1 is SGHVS and CDR2 FQNEAQ. This CDR3 spans 14 amino acids. Trimming took off 1 base at V and 7 bases at J, with 11 bases between the two ends. Here the CDR3 DNA reads TGTGCCAGCAGCTTAGGGGCCCCCGATAATGAGCAGTTCTTC. It codes for CASSLGAPDNEQFF.

The chain couples TRBV9 to TRBJ2-3; possibly TRBD1 for D (6 bases). Germline CDR1 reads SGDLS; CDR2 reads YYNGEE. The CDR3 consists of 15 residues. V lost 0 bases and J lost 0, with 8 bases in between. CDR3 coding DNA: TGTGCCAGCAGCGTAGGAACAGGGAGCACAGATACGCAGTATTTT. This translates into CASSVGTGSTDTQYF.

The rearrangement joins TRBV30 to TRBJ2-2; D might be TRBD2 (5 bases). Germline loops: CDR1 GTSNPN, CDR2 SVGIG (reference sequence). The CDR3 has 14 residues. The V end lost 0 bases, the J end lost 6 bases, and 11 bases lay between the germline ends. The CDR3 DNA follows: TGTGCCTGGAGTGTACAGCAGGACTCCGGGGAGCTGTTTTTT. Its translation: CAWSVQQDSGELFF.

The gene calls are TRBV4-1 and TRBJ2-6; tentatively, D is TRBD2 (6 bases). The CDR3 extends over 16 amino acids. Germline V gene sequence: CDR1 MGHRA, CDR2 YSYEKL. V was clipped by 0 bases and J by 0 bases, with 6 bases between them. CDR3 protein: CASSQEAGSGANVLTF. DNA of the CDR3: TGCGCCAGCAGCCAAGAAGCGGGCTCTGGGGCCAACGTCCTGACTTTC.

The chain links TRBV6-4 to TRBJ2-2, with TRBD2 as a possible D gene (5 bases). Trimming took 6 bases from V and 4 from J, leaving 9 bases between them. This CDR3 region has 13 residues. Germline loops: CDR1 MRHNA, CDR2 SNTAGT. DNA for the CDR3: TGTGCCAGCAGCCGGGGTAGCACCGGGGAGCTGTTTTTT. The encoded protein is CASSRGSTGELFF.

This clone appeared a few times. This chain uses TRBV7-9 with TRBJ2-1, with a tentative D call TRBD1 (6 bases). The CDR3 is 15 amino acids. Looked up from germline, CDR1 is SEHNR and CDR2 is FQNEAQ (reference sequence). The V end was cut by 5 bases, the J end by 0 bases, with 11 bases between. The chain's CDR3 is CASSPQGSSYNEQFF. DNA of the CDR3: TGTGCCAGCAGCCCGCAGGGGAGCTCCTACAATGAGCAGTTCTTC.

The V gene is TRBV7-8, the J gene TRBJ2-1; 10 nucleotides agree with TRBD2. The V and J ends lost 5 bases and 0 bases, in that order; junction bases with no gene match: 13. The CDR3 consists of 19 residues. Germline V gene lookup returns CDR1 SGHVS and CDR2 FQNEAQ. Here the CDR3 reads CASSPWIIAGGTSYNEQFF. CDR3 DNA: TGTGCCAGCAGCCCATGGATAATAGCGGGAGGAACCTCCTACAATGAGCAGTTCTTC.

The chain links TRBV29-1 to TRBJ1-2; D uncertain. The CDR3 is 11 residues long. CDR1 and CDR2 (germline): SQVTM, ANQGSEA. The V end lost 1 base, the J end lost 4 bases, and 4 bases lay between the germline ends. The CDR3 DNA reads TGCAGCGTTGAAGGGAGCTATGGCTACACCTTC. This sequence encodes CSVEGSYGYTF.

The gene calls are TRBV7-9 and TRBJ1-1, with TRBD1 matching 7 bases. The germline gives CDR1 SEHNR, CDR2 FQNEAQ (reference sequence). This CDR3 spans 14 amino acids. J lost 1 base, V lost 1 base, and 0 bases had no gene match. This CDR3 reads CASSLGQGNTEAFF. CDR3 coding DNA: TGTGCCAGCAGCTTAGGACAGGGGAACACTGAAGCTTTCTTT. The variable domain in full, completed from reference TRBV7-9 and TRBJ1-1, reads DTGVSQNPRHKITKRGQNVTFRCDPISEHNRLYWYRQTLGQGPEFLTYFQNEAQLEKSRLLSDRFSAERPKGSFSTLEIQRTEQGDSAMYLCASSLGQGNTEAFFGQGTRLTVV.

V and J are TRBV13 and TRBJ2-7; the D is unclear. CDR3 length equals 15 residues. Deletions cut 5 bases from V and 0 bases from J, with 14 bases between. Germline V gene data show CDR1 as PRHDT and CDR2 as FYEKMQ (reference sequence). The CDR3 bases are TGTGCCAGCAGCCCAGCGATCCCGACCTCCTACGAGCAGTACTTC. This sequence encodes CASSPAIPTSYEQYF.

This clone was seen a single time. CDR3 DNA: TGTGCCAGTAGTATTCAACAGGTGGTAGGGGGAACTGAAGCTTTCTTT. Protein product: CASSIQQVVGGTEAFF. V usage is TRBV19 and J usage is TRBJ1-1, with D perhaps matching TRBD1 (6 bases). Trimming left V 3 bases short and J 5 bases short, with 19 bases between. The CDR3 runs to 16 residues. Germline CDR1 and CDR2: LNHDA and SQIVND (reference sequence).

The chain recombines TRBV6-1 with TRBJ2-1; no firm D call. Trimming left V 4 bases short and J 6 bases short, with 10 bases between. CDR1 is MNHNS and CDR2 is SASEGT in the germline V gene. The CDR3 is 13 residues long. Written as DNA, the CDR3 is TGTGCCAGCAGTGTTGGTCCGGGCAATGAGCAGTTCTTC. Protein: CASSVGPGNEQFF.

The rearrangement joins TRBV5-6 to TRBJ2-5; 9 bases map to TRBD1. Germline CDR1 and CDR2: SGHDT and YYEEEE. V trimming: 4 bases; J trimming: 2 bases; junction bases outside the gene matches: 6. This CDR3 comprises 15 residues. The CDR3 reads CASSPGQGRQETQYF. CDR3 sequence (DNA): TGTGCCAGCAGCCCTGGACAGGGGCGACAAGAGACCCAGTACTTC.

The rearrangement joins TRBV6-5 to TRBJ1-2, with TRBD1 identical over 9 bases. The CDR3 has 13 amino acids. The germline V gene has CDR1 MNHEY and CDR2 SVGAGI. Trimming at V came to 4 bases and at J to 6 bases, leaving 3 bases not matched to a gene. CDR3: CASSWTGVDGYTF. CDR3 sequence (DNA): TGTGCCAGCAGTTGGACAGGGGTGGATGGCTACACCTTC.

CDR3: CASGLVWGGATDTQYF. DNA for the CDR3: TGTGCTAGTGGTTTGGTATGGGGGGGGGCGACAGATACGCAGTATTTT. The rearrangement uses TRBV12-5 and TRBJ2-3; tentative D call: TRBD2 (7 bases). Germline V lookup: CDR1 LGHNT, CDR2 FRNRAP. CDR3 length: 16 amino acids. V dropped 0 bases and J dropped 3 bases, with 13 bases sitting between them.

The chain joins TRBV11-2 to TRBJ2-7, with 7 bases matching TRBD1. Germline CDR1 is SGHAT and CDR2 is FQNNGV. This CDR3 comprises 13 residues. V lost 5 bases, J lost 7 bases, and 8 bases stayed unmatched. The CDR3 spells CASSPRQGIEQYF. CDR3 sequence (DNA): TGTGCCAGCAGCCCCCGACAGGGAATTGAGCAGTACTTC.

The chain has TRBV7-8 and TRBJ1-1, with 9 bases identical to TRBD1. The CDR3 consists of 14 residues. Germline V lookup: CDR1 SGHVS, CDR2 FQNEAQ. With 5 bases clipped from V and 6 bases from J, the junction kept 7 bases outside the gene matches. The CDR3 sequence is CASSTGQGRAEAFF. In DNA form, the CDR3 reads TGTGCCAGCAGCACGGGACAGGGAAGGGCTGAAGCTTTCTTT.

This chain links TRBV5-1 with TRBJ2-5; 13 positions agree with TRBD2. The CDR3 totals 17 residues. Losses at the gene ends were 4 bases for V and 5 bases for J; bases not matched to a gene: 11. CDR1 and CDR2 (germline): SGHRS, YFSETQ. CDR3 sequence: CASSLGLAGAWEETQYF. The CDR3 bases are TGCGCCAGCAGCCTAGGACTAGCGGGAGCATGGGAGGAGACCCAGTACTTC.

V usage is TRBV28 and J usage is TRBJ2-7, with 10 nucleotides matching TRBD2. The CDR3 spans 15 residues. Germline V gene sequence: CDR1 MDHEN, CDR2 SYDVKM. Trimming cost V 3 bases and J 5 bases; bases outside gene matches: 7. This CDR3 is CASSFGLAGADEQYF. Here the CDR3 DNA reads TGTGCCAGCAGTTTTGGGCTAGCGGGAGCTGACGAGCAGTACTTC.

The chain is built from TRBV6-5 and TRBJ1-1; 9 bases fit TRBD1. The CDR3 is 15 residues long. Germline CDR1 MNHEY, CDR2 SVGAGI. Trimming took 4 bases from V and 0 from J; bases not matched to a gene: 3. For the CDR3, the DNA is TGTGCCAGCAGTTCGCGGACAGGGGTGAACACTGAAGCTTTCTTT. It yields the protein CASSSRTGVNTEAFF.

This clone was seen only once. The V and J genes are TRBV5-6 and TRBJ2-5; D uncertain. Germline V gives CDR1 SGHDT, CDR2 YYEEEE. The CDR3 is 14 residues long. V lost 1 base and J 0 bases, leaving 7 bases between the germline ends. CDR3 sequence (DNA): TGTGCCAGCAGCTTGCACTTGTACCAAGAGACCCAGTACTTC. Encoded protein: CASSLHLYQETQYF.

This sequence joins TRBV5-6 and TRBJ2-7; 7 nucleotides agree with TRBD2. Germline V CDR1 and CDR2: SGHDT, YYEEEE. The CDR3 has 15 amino acids. After removal of 4 bases from V and 7 bases from J, the junction contained 14 bases not matched to a gene. The CDR3 region has the DNA TGTGCCAGCAGCATTGCCGGGACTAACTTCTGGGAGCAGTACTTC. Translated: CASSIAGTNFWEQYF.

This clone is large (0.1 to 1%) by share. The sample contains more than one DNA sequence encoding this CDR3. V gene TRBV29-1 combines with J gene TRBJ1-2; 8 bases agree with TRBD1. The CDR3 length is 11 residues. The trim removed 5 bases at V and 14 bases at J, leaving 10 bases unmatched. The germline V gene encodes CDR1 SQVTM and CDR2 ANQGSEA. The CDR3 is CSVSGTGWGTF. CDR3 DNA sequence: TGCAGCGTTTCCGGGACAGGTTGGGGGACCTTC.

By proportion, this clone is large. The chain employs TRBV6-5 and TRBJ2-7; 7 positions agree with TRBD1. Germline V lookup: CDR1 MNHEY, CDR2 SVGAGI. Unmatched junction bases numbered 8, after V lost 5 bases and J lost 4 bases. This CDR3 region has 14 residues. The CDR3 region has the DNA TGTGCCAGCAGTCCGCCGGGACAGCTTTACGAGCAGTACTTC. Residues: CASSPPGQLYEQYF.

The CDR3: CASSTRQGATDTQYF. The CDR3 DNA is TGTGCCAGCAGTACGAGACAGGGGGCCACAGATACGCAGTATTTT. The genes are TRBV27 and TRBJ2-3; 10 nucleotides agree with TRBD1. Trimming at V came to 5 bases and at J to 2 bases, leaving 4 bases not matched to a gene. CDR3 size: 15 residues. Germline V gene lookup returns CDR1 MNHEY and CDR2 SMNVEV (reference sequence).

The V and J genes are TRBV5-4 and TRBJ2-2; 10 nucleotides align to TRBD2. Germline lookup yields CDR1 SGHNT and CDR2 YYREEE (reference sequence). The CDR3 contains 16 residues. V dropped 1 base and J dropped 7; count of bases not matched to a gene: 7. The CDR3 region is CASSLRLAGVGGELFF. In DNA, the CDR3 is TGTGCCAGCAGCTTGCGGCTAGCGGGAGTAGGCGGGGAGCTGTTTTTT.

In nucleotides, the CDR3 is TGTGCCAGCAGTTTGCAGGGGGCGAACTATGGCTACACCTTC. Its protein product is CASSLQGANYGYTF. The gene calls are TRBV28 and TRBJ1-2; 8 nucleotides line up with TRBD1. The CDR3 has 14 amino acids. Per germline, CDR1 MDHEN and CDR2 SYDVKM. J was trimmed by 2 bases and V by 3 bases; bases with no gene match: 2.

The chain carries TRBV29-1 and TRBJ2-7; 8 bases match TRBD2. The CDR3 loop spans 13 amino acids. The V gene end was trimmed by 6 bases and the J gene end by 3 bases; junction bases not matched to a gene: 7. Germline lookup yields CDR1 SQVTM and CDR2 ANQGSEA. CDR3 residues: CSVKSGSSYEQYF. The CDR3 DNA follows: TGCAGCGTCAAGAGCGGGAGTAGCTACGAGCAGTACTTC.